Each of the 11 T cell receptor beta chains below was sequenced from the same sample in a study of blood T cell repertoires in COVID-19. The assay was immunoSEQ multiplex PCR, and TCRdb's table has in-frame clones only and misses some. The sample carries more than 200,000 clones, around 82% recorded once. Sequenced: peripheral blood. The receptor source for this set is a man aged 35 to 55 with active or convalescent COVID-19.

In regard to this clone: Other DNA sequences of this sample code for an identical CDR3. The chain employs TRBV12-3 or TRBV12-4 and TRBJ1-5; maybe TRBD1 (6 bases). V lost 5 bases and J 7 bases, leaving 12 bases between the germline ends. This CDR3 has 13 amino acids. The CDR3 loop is CASSLTGNQPQHF. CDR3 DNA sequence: TGTGCCAGCAGTCTAACAGGGAACCAGCCCCAGCATTTT.

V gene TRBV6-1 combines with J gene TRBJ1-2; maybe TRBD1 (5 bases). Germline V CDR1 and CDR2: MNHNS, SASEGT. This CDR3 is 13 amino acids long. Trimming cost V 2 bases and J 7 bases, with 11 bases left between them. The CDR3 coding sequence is TGTGCCAGCAGTGAAAGGGCGGGGCTTGGCTACACCTTC. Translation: CASSERAGLGYTF.

The CDR3 reads CASSVTSPAYNEQFF. The CDR3 DNA is TGTGCCAGCAGCGTTACTAGCCCTGCCTACAATGAGCAGTTCTTC. The chain combines TRBV9 with TRBJ2-1, with D perhaps matching TRBD2 (6 bases). From germline, CDR1 is SGDLS and CDR2 YYNGEE. V dropped 2 bases and J dropped 2 bases, with 11 bases sitting between them. This CDR3 is built from 15 residues.

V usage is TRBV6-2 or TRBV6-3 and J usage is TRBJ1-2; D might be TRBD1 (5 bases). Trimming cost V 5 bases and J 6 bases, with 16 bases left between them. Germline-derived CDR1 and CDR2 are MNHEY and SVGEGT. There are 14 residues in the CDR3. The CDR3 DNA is TGTGCCAGCAGTGACCGGGGACTTCGCGATGGCTACACCTTC. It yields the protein CASSDRGLRDGYTF.

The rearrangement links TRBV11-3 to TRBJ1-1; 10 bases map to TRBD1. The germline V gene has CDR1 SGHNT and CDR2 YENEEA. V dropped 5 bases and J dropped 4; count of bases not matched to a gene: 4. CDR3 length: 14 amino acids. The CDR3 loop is CASSPRDRGTEAFF. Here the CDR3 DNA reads TGTGCCAGCAGCCCGAGGGACAGGGGCACTGAAGCTTTCTTT.

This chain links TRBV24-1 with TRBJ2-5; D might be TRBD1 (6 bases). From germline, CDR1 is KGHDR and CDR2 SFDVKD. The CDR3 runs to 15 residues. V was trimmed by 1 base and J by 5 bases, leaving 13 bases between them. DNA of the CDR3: TGTGCCACCAGTGATTTAGGGGGTTCGTGGGAGACCCAGTACTTC. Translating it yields CATSDLGGSWETQYF.

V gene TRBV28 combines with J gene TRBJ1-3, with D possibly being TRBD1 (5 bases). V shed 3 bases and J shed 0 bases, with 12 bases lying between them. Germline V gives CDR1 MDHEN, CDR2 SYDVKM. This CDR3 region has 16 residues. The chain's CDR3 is CASSFSTVSSGNTIYF. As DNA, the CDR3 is TGTGCCAGCAGTTTTTCGACAGTAAGCTCTGGAAACACCATATATTTT. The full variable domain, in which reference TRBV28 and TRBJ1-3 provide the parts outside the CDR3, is DVKVTQSSRYLVKRTGEKVFLECVQDMDHENMFWYRQDPGLGLRLIYFSYDVKMKEKGDIPEGYSVSREKKERFSLILESASTNQTSMYLCASSFSTVSSGNTIYFGEGSWLTVV.

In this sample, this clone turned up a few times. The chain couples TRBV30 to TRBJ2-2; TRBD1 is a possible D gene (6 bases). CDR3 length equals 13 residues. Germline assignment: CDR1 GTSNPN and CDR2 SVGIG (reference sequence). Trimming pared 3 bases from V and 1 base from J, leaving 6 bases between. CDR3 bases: TGTGCCTGGAGGACAGGGAACACCGGGGAGCTGTTTTTT. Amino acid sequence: CAWRTGNTGELFF.

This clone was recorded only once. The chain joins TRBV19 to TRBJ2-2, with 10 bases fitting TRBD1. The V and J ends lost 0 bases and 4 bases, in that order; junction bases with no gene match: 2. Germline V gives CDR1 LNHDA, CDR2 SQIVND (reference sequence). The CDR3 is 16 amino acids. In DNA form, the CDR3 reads TGTGCCAGTAGTATAGAGGGGACAGGGGCCACCGGGGAGCTGTTTTTT. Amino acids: CASSIEGTGATGELFF. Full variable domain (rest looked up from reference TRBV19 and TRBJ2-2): DGGITQSPKYLFRKEGQNVTLSCEQNLNHDAMYWYRQDPGQGLRLIYYSQIVNDFQKGDIAEGYSVSREKKESFPLTVTSAQKNPTAFYLCASSIEGTGATGELFFGEGSRLTVL.

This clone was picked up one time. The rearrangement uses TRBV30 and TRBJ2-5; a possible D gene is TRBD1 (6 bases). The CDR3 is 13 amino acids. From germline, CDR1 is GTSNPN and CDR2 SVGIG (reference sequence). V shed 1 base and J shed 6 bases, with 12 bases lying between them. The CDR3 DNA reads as TGTGCCTGGAGTGAATCCAGGGGACAGACCCAGTACTTC. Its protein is CAWSESRGQTQYF.

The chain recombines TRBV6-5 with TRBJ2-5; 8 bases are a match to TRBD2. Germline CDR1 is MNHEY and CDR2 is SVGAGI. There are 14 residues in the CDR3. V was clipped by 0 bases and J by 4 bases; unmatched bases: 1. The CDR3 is CASSYSRGGETQYF. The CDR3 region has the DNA TGTGCCAGCAGTTACTCCCGGGGGGGAGAGACCCAGTACTTC.